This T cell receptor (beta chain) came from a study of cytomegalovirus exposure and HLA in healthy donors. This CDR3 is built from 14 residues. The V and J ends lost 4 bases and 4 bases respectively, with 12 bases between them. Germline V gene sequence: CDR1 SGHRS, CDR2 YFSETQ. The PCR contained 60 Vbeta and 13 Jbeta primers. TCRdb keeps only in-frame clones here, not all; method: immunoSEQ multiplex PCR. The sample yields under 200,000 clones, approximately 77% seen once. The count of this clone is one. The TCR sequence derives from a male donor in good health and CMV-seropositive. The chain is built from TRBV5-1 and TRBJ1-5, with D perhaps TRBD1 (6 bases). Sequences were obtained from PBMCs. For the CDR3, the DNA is TGCGCCAGCAGCCCGGACAGTATGAATCAGCCCCAGCATTTT. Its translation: CASSPDSMNQPQHF. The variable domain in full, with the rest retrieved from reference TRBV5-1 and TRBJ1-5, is KAGVTQTPRYLIKTRGQQVTLSCSPISGHRSVSWYQQTPGQGLQFLFEYFSETQRNKGNFPGRFSGRQFSNSRSEMNVSTLELGDSALYLCASSPDSMNQPQHFGDGTRLSIL.